This T cell receptor beta chain was sequenced during a study of cytomegalovirus exposure and HLA in healthy donors. Details on this clone: Its specificity is unknown.

The CDR3 covers 14 residues. Germline V gene sequence: CDR1 MDHEN, CDR2 SYDVKM. Losses at the gene ends were 7 bases for V and 9 bases for J; bases not matched to a gene: 9. Study-wide points: TCR beta chains numbering 164 were designated cytomegalovirus-associated.

The study ran its PCR with 60 Vbeta and 13 Jbeta primers. TCRdb keeps only in-frame clones here, not all; method: immunoSEQ multiplex PCR. The sample carries roughly 200,000 clones, approximately 80% recorded once. Specimen: PBMCs. The V call is TRBV28, the J call TRBJ2-1, with 10 bases aligning to TRBD2. The clonotype was recovered from a woman in her twenties or thirties in good health and CMV-seropositive. CDR3 protein: CASTRSGGASEQFF. The CDR3 nucleotides read TGTGCCAGCACCCGGAGCGGGGGGGCGTCTGAGCAGTTCTTC.